One sample yielded the 30 T cell receptor beta chains listed below, sequenced in a study of tumor-infiltrating lymphocytes in primary liver carcinoma. Unsorted bulk tissue (roughly 18-32 mg) underwent RNA and DNA co-extraction. Synthesis of TCR beta cDNA was carried out from 450 to 650 ng total RNA with a constant-region primer. Libraries for TCR beta were built through three nested multiplex PCR rounds, which together made up a slightly modified ARM-PCR procedure. TRBV1-TRBV30 forward primers and a C-beta reverse primer were used in the first two PCR rounds, which each ran for around 11 cycles. In TCRdb, the multiplex PCR reads were re-called with MiXCR into one record per CDR3 protein. The table lists approximately 190,000 distinct CDR3 sequences, around four fifths of them singletons, with around 18% in the top ten. Material: tumor tissue from primary liver carcinoma. These receptors were collected from a man aged 40-49 years with primary liver carcinoma and hepatitis B virus infection.

With regard to this clonotype: The junction differs from germline at one of its ends, possibly a read error. V is TRBV4-2 and J is TRBJ2-3, with 9 nucleotides matching TRBD2. The CDR3 runs to 19 residues. The germline CDR1 and CDR2 sequences are LGHNA and YNFKEQ. The CDR3 coding sequence is TGTGCCAGCAGCCAATGGGTAGCGGGAGAGCCGGTTGGGACAGTTACGCAGTATTTT. Its translation: CASSQWVAGEPVGTVTQYF.

The chain carries TRBV7-8 and TRBJ2-3; either TRBD1 or TRBD2 may fit D (5 bases each). The V and J ends lost 3 bases and 5 bases respectively, with 12 bases between them. The CDR3 covers 14 residues. Germline V gene lookup returns CDR1 SGHVS and CDR2 FQNEAQ. In nucleotides, the CDR3 is TGTGCCAGCAGCTTTAGGGACGGTGTAGATACGCAGTATTTT. It specifies CASSFRDGVDTQYF.

The chain uses TRBV5-4 and TRBJ2-7, with no clear D. Germline lookup yields CDR1 SGHNT and CDR2 YYREEE (reference sequence). The CDR3 is 11 residues long. Trimming left V 3 bases short and J 9 bases short, with 10 bases between. The CDR3 here is CASSSHYMQYF. The CDR3 DNA reads TGTGCCAGCAGCTCACACTACATGCAGTACTTC.

This clonotype was found once. A much larger clone differs from this one at a single base, so this may be a read error. The chain combines TRBV5-1 with TRBJ1-1; perhaps TRBD1 as D (6 bases). Germline CDR1 and CDR2: SGHRS and YFSETQ. The CDR3 contains 11 residues. The CDR3 bases are TGCACCAGCAGGGGAAGTTTTGAAGCTTTCTTT. Its protein is CTSRGSFEAFF.

With respect to this clonotype: Its ends do not fully match the called genes, so a read error is possible. This chain links TRBV11-1 with TRBJ2-2; D possibly corresponds to TRBD1 (6 bases). Germline CDR1 and CDR2: SGHAT and FQDESV (reference sequence). The CDR3 covers 15 residues. The CDR3 DNA follows: TGTGCTAGCAGTACGGGACAAACTAACACCGCGGAGCTGTTTTTT. Translating it yields CASSTGQTNTAELFF.

Turning to this clonotype: Sequence at one end of the junction differs from germline and may be a read error. This chain connects TRBV10-2 to TRBJ2-1, with 8 bases lining up with TRBD2. Germline values: CDR1 WSHSY, CDR2 SAAADI. CDR3 length: 16 residues. CDR3 sequence reads: CASSERAGGSGSAQFF. The CDR3 DNA follows: TGCGCCAGCAGTGAGAGGGCGGGAGGATCGGGTAGTGCGCAGTTTTTC.

Of note for this clonotype: One junction end does not reproduce the germline sequence, and a read error may be involved. V is TRBV4-2 and J is TRBJ2-3; D possibly corresponds to TRBD2 (6 bases). This CDR3 is 15 amino acids long. Germline V gives CDR1 LGHNA, CDR2 YNFKEQ. In nucleotides, the CDR3 is TGTGACAGCAGCCCTAAGGTGGGACTCGCAGATACGCAGTATTTT. This encodes CDSSPKVGLADTQYF.

In its sample, this clonotype is medium-sized. This chain links TRBV11-3 with TRBJ2-4; D is undetermined. V was cut by 1 base and J by 3 bases, with 13 bases left in between. The CDR3 sequence is 16 residues long. Per the germline V gene, CDR1 is SGHNT and CDR2 is YENEEA. In DNA form, the CDR3 reads TGTGCCAGCAGCTTAGTTGCCTCTCCGGACAAAAACATTCAGTACTTC. This sequence encodes CASSLVASPDKNIQYF.

For this clonotype: A junction boundary mismatches the germline segment, possibly from a read error. This chain uses TRBV29-1 with TRBJ2-5, with D perhaps matching TRBD2 (5 bases). The CDR3 is made up of 15 amino acids. Germline CDR1 is SQVTM and CDR2 is ANQGSEA. This CDR3 reads CSVESVAGRSDTQYF. DNA of the CDR3: TGCAGCGTTGAATCCGTGGCGGGTAGATCCGATACCCAGTATTTC.

A few counts support this clonotype. Being one base from a much bigger clone, this may be a read error. This chain connects TRBV28 to TRBJ2-5; D is possibly TRBD2 (6 bases). Germline V gene sequence: CDR1 MDHEN, CDR2 SYDVKM. The CDR3 totals 16 residues. Trimming pared 3 bases from V and 4 bases from J, leaving 18 bases between. Here the CDR3 DNA reads TGTGCCAGCAGTTTCGGGGGACGTCCGAGTGGAGAGACCCAGTACTTC. Its translation: CASSFGGRPSGETQYF.

Only one count was recorded for this clonotype. The junction differs from germline at one of its ends, possibly a read error. The chain combines TRBV6-2 or TRBV6-3 with TRBJ2-7, with no clear D. This CDR3 region has 13 residues. Germline-derived CDR1 and CDR2 are MNHEY and SVGEGT. The CDR3 loop is CASGYEVPYELHF. Here the CDR3 DNA reads TGTGCCAGCGGTTACGAGGTACCCTACGAGCTGCATTTC.

On this clonotype itself: The junction does not match germline at one end; this may be a read error. Here the CDR3 DNA reads TGTGCCAACAGCCGGACACTGGTTTTACCCCCCCACTTT. Its protein is CANSRTLVLPPHF. The gene calls are TRBV11-1 and TRBJ1-6, with D tentatively TRBD1 (5 bases). The CDR3 has 13 amino acids. Looked up from germline, CDR1 is SGHAT and CDR2 is FQDESV (reference sequence).

V gene TRBV12-3 or TRBV12-4 combines with J gene TRBJ2-1, with a tentative D call TRBD2 (6 bases). The length of the CDR3 is 14 residues. Trimming left V 11 bases short and J 6 bases short, with 20 bases between. CDR3 nucleotide sequence: TGTGCCGGCATCCAAACGAGGGAGGCCAATGAGCAGTTCTTC. This gives the protein CAGIQTREANEQFF.

The CDR3 is CASTHRENTDTFF. CDR3 in DNA: TGTGCCAGCACTCATAGGGAGAACACTGATACTTTCTTT. This sequence joins TRBV5-5 and TRBJ1-1; unclear D gene. CDR1 and CDR2 (germline): SGHKS, YYEKEE (reference sequence). The CDR3 runs 13 residues. The V and J ends lost 6 bases and 12 bases respectively, with 21 bases between them.

Turning to this clonotype: Given the absence of the conserved phenylalanine or tryptophan at the CDR3 end, a read error is likely. Because the CDR3's place on the DNA is in doubt, the DNA is left out and the CDR3 is given as listed by TCRdb. J is TRBJ1-5 and V is TRBV6-2 or TRBV6-3. Germline assignment: CDR1 MNHEY and CDR2 SVGEGT. The CDR3 contains 13 residues when both ends are counted. The CDR3 reads CSSSYRAEQPQHS.

As concerns this clonotype: The CDR3 does not end in the conserved phenylalanine or tryptophan, so this is likely a read error. The chain carries TRBV5-5 and TRBJ1-6, with no clear D. The CDR3 length is 13 residues. CDR1 and CDR2 from the germline V gene are SGHKS and YYEKEE (reference sequence). The CDR3 region is CTSSMRGNSPLHI. CDR3 DNA sequence: TGTACCAGCAGCATGCGAGGGAATTCACCCCTCCACATT.

Of note for this clonotype: The junction and the germline gene differ at one end; a read error may be behind it. The chain joins TRBV4-2 to TRBJ2-5; D uncertain. The CDR3 spans 15 residues. CDR1 and CDR2 (germline): LGHNA, YNFKEQ. The DNA of the CDR3 is TGTGCCAGCAGCAGGACGAACGAGTATCAAGAGACCCAGTCCTTC. This codes for CASSRTNEYQETQSF.

The rearrangement uses TRBV29-1 and TRBJ2-1; 10 nucleotides line up with TRBD2. Germline CDR1 SQVTM, CDR2 ANQGSEA. The CDR3 is 14 amino acids. Germline trimming cut 6 bases from V and 13 bases from J; bases unmatched to any gene: 15. CDR3 protein: CSVGAGGPRPEQFF. The CDR3 nucleotides read TGCAGCGTCGGAGCGGGAGGGCCGCGGCCTGAACAGTTCTTC.

In its sample, this clonotype was seen once. A read error is possible here, since a much larger clone lies one base away. The J gene is TRBJ2-1, the V gene TRBV5-1; tentatively, D is TRBD2 (5 bases). Germline loops: CDR1 SGHRS, CDR2 YFSETQ. V lost 4 bases to trimming and J lost 8 bases, with 10 bases between them. This CDR3 spans 12 amino acids. For the CDR3, the DNA is TGCGCCAGCAGCCCGGAGGACTATGAGCAGTTCTTC. Its protein is CASSPEDYEQFF.

Comment on this clonotype: An end of the junction does not agree with germline; a read error may underlie this. This sequence joins TRBV4-2 and TRBJ1-2, with D perhaps matching TRBD1 (5 bases). Germline CDR1 LGHNA, CDR2 YNFKEQ. The CDR3 is 14 residues long. The CDR3 region is CDSNQDRTGWGYTF. As DNA, the CDR3 is TGTGACAGCAACCAAGATCGAACAGGCTGGGGCTACACCTTC.

For this clonotype: This may come from a read error, since a much larger clone is one base off. The rearrangement uses TRBV5-1 and TRBJ2-1, with 7 bases identical to TRBD2. This CDR3 comprises 15 residues. Germline CDR1 and CDR2: SGHRS and YFSETQ. CDR3 sequence: CASSLETSYINDQFF. The CDR3 coding sequence is TGCGCCAGCAGCTTGGAGACTAGCTATATCAATGACCAGTTCTTC.

Turning to this clonotype: Its ends do not fully match the called genes, so a read error is possible. The V and J genes are TRBV5-5 and TRBJ1-6; 7 bases align to TRBD1. Germline V lookup: CDR1 SGHKS, CDR2 YYEKEE (reference sequence). The CDR3 has 15 amino acids. The CDR3 DNA is TGTGCCAGCAGCCCTACCAGGACAGGTGATTCACCCCTTCACTTT. It encodes CASSPTRTGDSPLHF. The full variable domain, rest sourced from reference TRBV5-5 and TRBJ1-6, is DAGVTQSPTHLIKTRGQQVTLRCSPISGHKSVSWYQQVLGQGPQFIFQYYEKEERGRGNFPDRFSARQFPNYSSELNVNALLLGDSALYLCASSPTRTGDSPLHFGNGTRLTVT.

There are a few counts of this clonotype. Given a much more abundant clone one base away, this may be a read error. The chain recombines TRBV6-5 with TRBJ2-7; 10 positions agree with TRBD2. The CDR3 loop spans 14 amino acids. Germline V lookup: CDR1 MNHEY, CDR2 SVGAGI. The chain's CDR3 is CASSGTSAAYEQNF. In DNA, the CDR3 is TGTGCCAGCAGTGGGACTAGCGCGGCCTACGAGCAGAACTTC.

With respect to this clonotype: Since the CDR3 does not end with the conserved phenylalanine or tryptophan, this likely comes from a read error. The rearrangement joins TRBV11-2 to TRBJ2-7, with D maybe TRBD1 (5 bases). The CDR3 runs 14 residues. The germline CDR1 and CDR2 sequences are SGHAT and FQNNGV. Deletions cut 11 bases from V and 0 bases from J, with 17 bases between. The CDR3 coding sequence is TGTGCCTGCATCTCTAACAGGAACTCCTACGAGCAGTACTTA. Translation gives CACISNRNSYEQYL.

Comments on this clonotype: A junction end diverges from the germline sequence, so it may reflect a read error. The rearrangement uses TRBV11-2 and TRBJ2-7; the match to TRBD1 covers 9 bases. CDR1 and CDR2 from the germline V gene are SGHAT and FQNNGV. The CDR3 contains 15 residues. CDR3 sequence (DNA): TGTGCTAGCAGCTTACGATGGACAGGGGAAAACAATCAGTACTTC. Translated, it gives CASSLRWTGENNQYF.

With regard to this clonotype: An end of the junction does not agree with germline; a read error may underlie this. The V gene is TRBV5-4, the J gene TRBJ2-2, with D possibly TRBD1 on 6 matching bases. Per germline, CDR1 SGHNT and CDR2 YYREEE (reference sequence). There are 12 residues in the CDR3. CDR3 protein: CASSGGTGELLF. The CDR3 nucleotides are TGTGCCAGCAGTGGGGGCACCGGGGAGCTGTTGTTT.

The chain carries TRBV29-1 and TRBJ2-3; no reliable D call. The CDR3 is made up of 14 amino acids. Germline V lookup: CDR1 SQVTM, CDR2 ANQGSEA. Trimming removed 5 bases at V and 3 bases at J, with 15 bases between. The chain's CDR3 is CSVSETWATDTQYF. The CDR3 region has the DNA TGCAGCGTTTCCGAGACATGGGCGACAGATACGCAGTATTTT.

This clonotype showed up just a few times. One end of the junction fails to match germline, which may point to a read error. This chain joins TRBV4-1 and TRBJ2-3, with TRBD2 matching 7 bases. The CDR3 has 13 amino acids. Germline V gene sequence: CDR1 MGHRA, CDR2 YSYEKL. The CDR3 sequence: CTSSRLGGDTQYF. The CDR3 region has the DNA TGTACCAGCAGCCGTCTGGGAGGGGATACGCAGTATTTT.

Note on this clonotype: At one of its ends the junction is not consistent with the germline gene, which may arise from a read error. The chain links TRBV4-3 to TRBJ2-7, with a tentative D call TRBD2 (7 bases). The CDR3 totals 12 residues. Germline V gene lookup returns CDR1 LGHNA and CDR2 YSLEER. The chain's CDR3 is CASSQGGGEWFF. For the CDR3, the DNA is TGCGCCAGCAGCCAGGGAGGGGGAGAGTGGTTCTTC.

The chain uses TRBV29-1 and TRBJ2-1; D perhaps matches TRBD2 (5 bases). Germline V CDR1 and CDR2: SQVTM, ANQGSEA. The V gene lost 4 bases and the J gene lost 4 bases, with 20 bases spanning the gap. The CDR3 runs 16 residues. DNA of the CDR3: TGCAGCGTTGGGTACAGAGCGGCATCCATATACAATGAGCAGTTCTTC. As protein: CSVGYRAASIYNEQFF.